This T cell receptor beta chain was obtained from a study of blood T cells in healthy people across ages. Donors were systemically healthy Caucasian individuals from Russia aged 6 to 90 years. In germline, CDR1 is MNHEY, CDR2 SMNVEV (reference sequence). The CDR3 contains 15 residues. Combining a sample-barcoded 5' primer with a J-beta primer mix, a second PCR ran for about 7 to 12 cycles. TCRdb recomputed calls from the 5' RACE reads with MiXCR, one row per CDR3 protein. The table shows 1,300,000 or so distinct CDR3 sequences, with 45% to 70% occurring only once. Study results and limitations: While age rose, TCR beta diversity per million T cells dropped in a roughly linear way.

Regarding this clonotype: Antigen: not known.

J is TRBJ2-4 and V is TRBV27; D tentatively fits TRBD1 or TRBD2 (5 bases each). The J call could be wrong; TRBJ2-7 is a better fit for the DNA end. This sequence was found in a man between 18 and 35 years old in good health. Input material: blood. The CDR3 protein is CASSYYPGPSYEQYF. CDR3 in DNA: TGTGCCAGCAGTTACTACCCGGGGCCGTCCTACGAGCAGTACTTC.